The source of this T cell receptor (beta chain) is a study of T cells in Graves' hyperthyroidism and ophthalmopathy. Notes on the study in general: With a median lead of around 5.9 months before onset, the model predicted ophthalmopathy. From stable hyperthyroidism, ophthalmopathy was set apart by a 13 V-J model.

V lost 1 base and J 7 bases, leaving 14 bases between the germline ends. The CDR3 spans 14 residues. Germline CDR1 is SGHAT and CDR2 is FQNNGV. TCR beta CDR3 region amplification was performed from RNA transcripts. When the TCR CDR3 underwent first-round RT-PCR, the HTBI primer set was used. TCRdb ran MiXCR on the multiplex PCR reads and lists one entry per CDR3 protein. The repertoire consists of 300,000 to 400,000 distinct CDR3 sequences, with about 15% occurring once and the leading ten covering under 30%. There are many counts of this clonotype. Its matching antigen is unknown. The receptor comes from a woman in her thirties with Graves' hyperthyroidism. This chain links TRBV11-2 with TRBJ2-7; possibly TRBD2 for D (6 bases). Sequenced: blood. The CDR3 bases are TGTGCCAGCAGCTTAGCGGGAGCCCCGGGGGAGCAGTACTTC. Amino acid sequence: CASSLAGAPGEQYF.